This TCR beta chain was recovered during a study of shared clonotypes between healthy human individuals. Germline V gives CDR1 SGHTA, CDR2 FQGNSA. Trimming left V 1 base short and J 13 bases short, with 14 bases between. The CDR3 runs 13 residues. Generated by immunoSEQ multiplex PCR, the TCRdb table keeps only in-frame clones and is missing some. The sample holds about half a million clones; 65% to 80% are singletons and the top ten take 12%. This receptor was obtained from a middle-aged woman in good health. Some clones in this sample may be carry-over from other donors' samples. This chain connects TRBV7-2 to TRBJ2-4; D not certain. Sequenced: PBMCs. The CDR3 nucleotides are TGTGCCAGCAGCTTAGAGCTCCTAAGACCACAGTACTTC. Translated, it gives CASSLELLRPQYF.